The 7 T cell receptor beta chains presented below share a single source sample, sequenced in a study of blood T cell repertoires in COVID-19. Only in-frame clones appear in the TCRdb table, and some are missing; sequencing was by immunoSEQ multiplex PCR. There are 180,000 or so clones in the sample; around 80% occur only once, and 8.4% lies in the top ten. Input material: peripheral blood. The receptors were sampled from an older woman with acute or convalescent COVID-19.

As for this clone: At one end, the junction sequence differs from germline, possibly due to a read error. This chain uses TRBV7-9 with TRBJ1-2; D is undetermined. The germline V gene has CDR1 SEHNR and CDR2 FQNEAQ (reference sequence). This CDR3 is built from 14 residues. The CDR3 bases are TGTGCCAGCGAATCACTAAGTAGCGGTGCGGCAGATCGCTTC. As protein: CASESLSSGAADRF.

V gene TRBV18 combines with J gene TRBJ2-3; 10 nucleotides line up with TRBD1. J gave up 0 bases and V 5 bases, and 2 bases lay outside the gene matches. CDR1 and CDR2 from the germline V gene are KGHSH and LQKENI. CDR3 length equals 15 residues. CDR3 DNA sequence: TGTGCCAGCTCAAGGGACAGGGGCAGCACAGATACGCAGTATTTT. This gives the protein CASSRDRGSTDTQYF.

The chain links TRBV5-4 to TRBJ1-1; perhaps TRBD1 as D (6 bases). Germline values: CDR1 SGHNT, CDR2 YYREEE (reference sequence). This CDR3 contains 15 residues. Deletions cut 0 bases from V and 0 bases from J, with 9 bases between. This CDR3 reads CASSLVQGLNTEAFF. The DNA of the CDR3 is TGTGCCAGCAGCTTGGTTCAGGGGCTGAACACTGAAGCTTTCTTT.

This rearrangement joins TRBV7-9 to TRBJ2-1, with TRBD2 matching over 10 bases. With 2 bases clipped from V and 9 bases from J, the junction kept 4 bases outside the gene matches. The germline V gene encodes CDR1 SEHNR and CDR2 FQNEAQ (reference sequence). The length of the CDR3 is 14 residues. CDR3 in amino acids: CASSLLAGGAEQFF. Here the CDR3 DNA reads TGTGCCAGCAGCTTATTAGCGGGAGGAGCTGAGCAGTTCTTC.

The chain has TRBV7-6 and TRBJ1-1; D is perhaps TRBD1 (5 bases). With 1 base removed from V and 0 bases from J, the gap between germline ends came to 15 bases. This CDR3 comprises 17 residues. Germline-derived CDR1 and CDR2 are SGHVS and FNYEAQ. CDR3 residues: CASSLVLGLLMNTEAFF. DNA of the CDR3: TGTGCCAGCAGCTTAGTATTGGGACTACTCATGAACACTGAAGCTTTCTTT.

The CDR3 is CASSHLLDSNEQFF. Here the CDR3 DNA reads TGCGCCAGCAGCCACCTACTGGACAGCAATGAGCAGTTCTTC. The chain combines TRBV4-3 with TRBJ2-1; possibly TRBD1 for D (6 bases). Per the germline V gene, CDR1 is LGHNA and CDR2 is YSLEER. CDR3 length equals 14 residues. The V and J ends lost 3 bases and 6 bases respectively, with 12 bases between them.

The chain joins TRBV6-5 to TRBJ2-5; possible D gene TRBD1, 6 bases. The CDR3 runs 14 residues. CDR1 MNHEY and CDR2 SVGAGI come from the germline V gene. V lost 7 bases and J lost 1, with 13 bases in between. In nucleotides, the CDR3 is TGTGCCAGCATTCAAGGACAGCCCCAAGAGACCCAGTACTTC. It yields the protein CASIQGQPQETQYF.